The clone carrying this T cell receptor beta chain was seen only a few times. Its specificity is not known. Memory CD4+ cells were defined as CD4+CD45RO+CD25-. Findings and limits, study-wide: The larger-cohort validation was restricted to a single TCR beta V-J rearrangement rather than whole repertoires. Tumor memory CD4+ T cell TCR gene usage was found to cluster with blood and lymph node memory CD4+ cells and with lymph node naive CD4+ cells.

TCRdb reprocessed the 5' RACE reads via MiXCR and lists one record per CDR3 protein. The sample consists of about 41,000 distinct CDR3 sequences, 25% to 35% of them appearing once. This CDR3 has 11 residues. Trimming took 11 bases from V and 10 from J; bases not matched to a gene: 8. The germline CDR1 and CDR2 sequences are SNHLY and FYNNEI. The J gene is TRBJ2-1, the V gene TRBV2; 7 bases are a match to TRBD2. The TCR originated in a female donor with breast cancer. Sequencing used memory CD4+ T cells sorted from a lymph node. Subset specified: memory CD4+ T cells, CD4+CD45RO+CD25-. The CDR3 region is CAGLERSEQFF. The CDR3 DNA follows: TGTGCCGGACTAGAAAGGAGCGAGCAGTTCTTC.